The 30 T cell receptor beta chains in this list originate from one sample, sequenced in a study of shared clonotypes between healthy human individuals. Only CD45RO-negative cells positively selected for CCR7 counted as naive CD8 cells, so terminally differentiated effector memory CD45RA+ cells were excluded. Using immunoSEQ multiplex PCR, the repertoire was profiled, and TCRdb retains in-frame clones only, with some absent. The sample records about 700,000 clones, around 92% being singletons. Sequencing used naive CD8+ T cells sorted from blood. Source of these receptors: a man under 40 in good health.

The CDR3 loop reads CASRQKSSEDEQFF. CDR3 in DNA: TGTGCCAGCAGACAAAAGAGTAGCGAGGACGAGCAGTTCTTC. The chain joins TRBV14 to TRBJ2-1; TRBD2 is a possible D gene (5 bases). The V end lost 6 bases, the J end lost 10 bases, and 19 bases lay between the germline ends. The CDR3 is 14 residues long. Looked up from germline, CDR1 is SGHDN and CDR2 is FVKESK.

The chain employs TRBV28 and TRBJ2-7, with D possibly being TRBD2 (5 bases). Germline CDR1 and CDR2: MDHEN and SYDVKM. V was cut by 6 bases and J by 4 bases, with 16 bases left in between. The CDR3 contains 14 residues. CDR3 nucleotides: TGTGCCAGCAGCCCCGAAGCGGCACGGTACGAGCAGTACTTC. It translates to CASSPEAARYEQYF.

The V gene is TRBV15, the J gene TRBJ1-5; a possible D gene is TRBD1 (6 bases). Germline V gene lookup returns CDR1 LNHNV and CDR2 YYDKDF (reference sequence). CDR3 length equals 14 residues. V was trimmed by 4 bases and J by 4 bases, leaving 11 bases between them. CDR3 sequence: CATSIRGGNQPQHF. The CDR3 DNA sequence: TGTGCCACCAGCATCAGGGGTGGAAATCAGCCCCAGCATTTT.

This chain uses TRBV2 with TRBJ2-5; 8 bases agree with TRBD2. Trimming took 10 bases from V and 5 from J; bases not matched to a gene: 12. The length of the CDR3 is 14 residues. Germline V CDR1 and CDR2: SNHLY, FYNNEI. The CDR3: CATGGSGIVETQYF. CDR3 coding DNA: TGTGCCACCGGCGGTAGCGGGATTGTTGAGACCCAGTACTTC.

The CDR3 protein is CASRGGNGRADTQYF. The CDR3 DNA is TGTGCCAGCCGCGGGGGAAACGGGAGGGCAGATACGCAGTATTTT. The gene calls are TRBV28 and TRBJ2-3, with 8 positions matching TRBD2. The length of the CDR3 is 15 residues. Germline V gene data show CDR1 as MDHEN and CDR2 as SYDVKM. Germline trimming cut 8 bases from V and 4 bases from J; bases unmatched to any gene: 11.

The rearrangement joins TRBV27 to TRBJ2-7; D gene uncertain. Trimming stripped 6 bases from V and 4 bases from J, with 16 bases between. The CDR3 is made up of 14 amino acids. Germline CDR1 reads MNHEY; CDR2 reads SMNVEV (reference sequence). The CDR3 DNA follows: TGTGCCAGCAGGTCAGCGTCCACAGCGTACGAGCAGTACTTC. Its translation is CASRSASTAYEQYF.

The chain uses TRBV27 and TRBJ2-7; 7 bases agree with TRBD1. Trimming cost V 4 bases and J 2 bases; bases outside gene matches: 5. Germline V gives CDR1 MNHEY, CDR2 SMNVEV (reference sequence). This CDR3 is 14 amino acids long. Here the CDR3 reads CASSSNRGAYEQYF. The CDR3 nucleotides are TGTGCCAGCAGTTCCAACAGGGGAGCCTACGAGCAGTACTTC.

The V call is TRBV11-2, the J call TRBJ2-2, with 9 bases matching TRBD1. V lost 6 bases to trimming and J lost 1 base; unmatched junction nucleotides: 6. The CDR3 has 16 amino acids. The germline V gene has CDR1 SGHAT and CDR2 FQNNGV. The CDR3 here is CASRPRQGENTGELFF. As DNA, the CDR3 is TGTGCCAGCAGACCCCGACAGGGGGAGAACACCGGGGAGCTGTTTTTT.

The chain links TRBV4-1 to TRBJ1-2; no reliable D call. CDR1 and CDR2 from the germline V gene are MGHRA and YSYEKL. CDR3 length: 18 amino acids. The V gene lost 0 bases and the J gene lost 6 bases, with 23 bases spanning the gap. The CDR3 spells CASSQDPLDSRSSDGYTF. CDR3 bases: TGCGCCAGCAGCCAAGACCCACTTGATTCCAGGTCCAGCGATGGCTACACCTTC.

The V and J genes are TRBV19 and TRBJ2-1; TRBD1 or TRBD2 may be the D gene (5 bases each). Trimming pared 5 bases from V and 9 bases from J, leaving 17 bases between. Per germline, CDR1 LNHDA and CDR2 SQIVND (reference sequence). CDR3 length: 14 residues. The CDR3 spells CASSPGTSLGEQFF. The CDR3 DNA reads as TGTGCCAGTAGTCCCGGGACGTCGCTCGGTGAGCAGTTCTTC.

The chain joins TRBV7-2 to TRBJ2-1, with 10 bases that match TRBD2. The CDR3 is 15 amino acids. Germline lookup yields CDR1 SGHTA and CDR2 FQGNSA. The V segment lost 4 bases and the J segment 6 bases; nucleotides outside the gene matches: 6. CDR3 region: CASSSELAGANEQFF. The CDR3 bases are TGTGCCAGCAGCTCGGAGCTAGCGGGAGCCAATGAGCAGTTCTTC.

The chain has TRBV29-1 and TRBJ2-7; 11 bases match TRBD2. Germline CDR1 is SQVTM and CDR2 is ANQGSEA. This CDR3 spans 12 amino acids. Losses at the gene ends were 7 bases for V and 4 bases for J; bases not matched to a gene: 3. The CDR3, as DNA: TGCAGCGGGACTAGCGGGTCTTACGAGCAGTACTTC. Protein sequence: CSGTSGSYEQYF.

The rearrangement uses TRBV5-1 and TRBJ2-3, with D perhaps TRBD1 (6 bases). The length of the CDR3 is 14 residues. Per germline, CDR1 SGHRS and CDR2 YFSETQ. The germline V and J ends were trimmed by 1 base and 5 bases, with 11 bases remaining between them. The CDR3, as DNA: TGCGCCAGCAGCTTGACCTCAGGGGTAGATACGCAGTATTTT. Translation gives CASSLTSGVDTQYF.

The rearrangement joins TRBV10-3 to TRBJ2-7; D is unclear. There are 16 residues in the CDR3. The V and J ends lost 0 bases and 0 bases respectively, with 12 bases between them. Germline lookup yields CDR1 ENHRY and CDR2 SYGVKD. The CDR3 region is CAISESMADSSYEQYF. The CDR3 DNA reads as TGTGCCATCAGTGAGTCAATGGCGGATAGCTCCTACGAGCAGTACTTC.

The chain combines TRBV29-1 with TRBJ1-2, with 10 bases that match TRBD1. CDR3 length equals 13 residues. CDR1 and CDR2 from the germline V gene are SQVTM and ANQGSEA. After removal of 7 bases from V and 5 bases from J, the junction contained 7 bases not matched to a gene. This CDR3 reads CSADPGQGYGYTF. The CDR3 DNA reads as TGCAGCGCCGACCCGGGACAGGGGTATGGCTACACCTTC.

This clone was counted a single time. CDR3 sequence: CASSFQGQLQNEQFF. For the CDR3, the DNA is TGTGCCAGCAGCTTTCAAGGACAACTACAAAATGAGCAGTTCTTC. This chain links TRBV13 with TRBJ2-1; D might be TRBD1 (5 bases). The CDR3 extends over 15 amino acids. Germline V lookup: CDR1 PRHDT, CDR2 FYEKMQ (reference sequence). The V end was cut by 3 bases, the J end by 7 bases, with 16 bases between.

V and J are TRBV5-1 and TRBJ2-7; D not resolved. The CDR3 sequence is 15 residues long. Germline CDR1 reads SGHRS; CDR2 reads YFSETQ. V gave up 0 bases and J gave up 4 bases, with 14 bases separating them. CDR3 bases: TGCGCCAGCAGCTTGGCCGTCCAGCGAGCTTACGAGCAGTACTTC. It translates to CASSLAVQRAYEQYF.

The chain joins TRBV1 to TRBJ2-1; TRBD1 was called by the table and not checked on the DNA. TRBV1 is tagged as a pseudogene. The CDR3 totals 17 residues. Here the CDR3 DNA reads TGCACCAGCAGCCAAGATTGGTGGTCATACATATACAATGAGCAGTTCTTC. This encodes CTSSQDWWSYIYNEQFF.

The rearrangement links TRBV28 to TRBJ1-1; D gene unclear. The germline V and J ends were trimmed by 2 bases and 7 bases, with 5 bases remaining between them. CDR1 is MDHEN and CDR2 is SYDVKM in the germline V gene. This CDR3 comprises 11 residues. CDR3 DNA: TGTGCCAGCAGTTTACGTTATGAAGCTTTCTTT. The encoded protein is CASSLRYEAFF.

This clone showed up just once. This sequence joins TRBV29-1 and TRBJ2-7, with D tentatively TRBD1 (6 bases). In germline, CDR1 is SQVTM, CDR2 ANQGSEA. The CDR3 extends over 12 amino acids. V was shortened by 7 bases and J by 6 bases, with 16 bases between the two germline ends. CDR3 sequence: CSAVGHQIEQYF. The DNA of the CDR3 is TGCAGCGCTGTGGGACACCAAATCGAGCAGTACTTC.

V usage is TRBV27 and J usage is TRBJ2-1, with D tentatively TRBD1 (6 bases). The germline V and J ends were trimmed by 8 bases and 7 bases, with 21 bases remaining between them. The germline V gene has CDR1 MNHEY and CDR2 SMNVEV (reference sequence). The CDR3 is 15 amino acids. The CDR3 sequence is CASGWGPPLDNEQFF. CDR3 DNA: TGTGCCAGCGGGTGGGGGCCCCCTCTGGATAATGAGCAGTTCTTC.

The rearrangement joins TRBV6-5 to TRBJ1-2; no firm D call. Germline V gives CDR1 MNHEY, CDR2 SVGAGI. The V gene lost 1 base and the J gene lost 3 bases, with 9 bases spanning the gap. CDR3 length equals 14 residues. The chain's CDR3 is CASSYLGRDYGYTF. The CDR3 DNA follows: TGTGCCAGCAGTTACTTAGGGAGGGACTATGGCTACACCTTC.

The CDR3 DNA reads as TGTGCCAGCAGCATATCATCGGCCGGGGAGCTGTTTTTT. As protein: CASSISSAGELFF. The chain employs TRBV14 and TRBJ2-2; D gene ambiguous. Trimming left V 5 bases short and J 6 bases short, with 10 bases between. The CDR3 totals 13 residues. CDR1 and CDR2 from the germline V gene are SGHDN and FVKESK.

The J gene is TRBJ1-3, the V gene TRBV6-9; tentatively, D is TRBD1 (6 bases). CDR1 and CDR2 (germline): MNHGY, SVAAGI. The CDR3 covers 16 residues. The ends were cut back, 2 bases at V and 1 base at J, with 12 bases in the middle. The CDR3 spells CASSYTLDSSGNTIYF. The CDR3, as DNA: TGTGCCAGCAGTTATACCCTGGACAGTTCTGGAAACACCATATATTTT.

This rearrangement joins TRBV7-2 to TRBJ2-1; D possibly corresponds to TRBD2 (5 bases). The V and J ends lost 2 bases and 0 bases respectively, with 11 bases between them. Germline lookup yields CDR1 SGHTA and CDR2 FQGNSA. The CDR3 length is 16 residues. CDR3 protein: CASSLNGEGSYNEQFF. The DNA for the CDR3 is TGTGCCAGCAGCTTAAATGGCGAGGGCTCCTACAATGAGCAGTTCTTC.

This sequence joins TRBV28 and TRBJ2-1; D gene unclear. This CDR3 has 13 amino acids. Trimming removed 3 bases at V and 9 bases at J, with 12 bases between. The germline gives CDR1 MDHEN, CDR2 SYDVKM. This CDR3 reads CASSFDLLGEQFF. The CDR3 DNA follows: TGTGCCAGCAGTTTCGATCTCTTGGGTGAGCAGTTCTTC.

V and J are TRBV11-2 and TRBJ2-7; D remains ambiguous. The CDR3 totals 12 residues. Trimming pared 7 bases from V and 6 bases from J, leaving 13 bases between. Per germline, CDR1 SGHAT and CDR2 FQNNGV. This CDR3 is CASKTLGGEQYF. For the CDR3, the DNA is TGTGCCAGCAAAACCTTGGGCGGCGAGCAGTACTTC. Based on the CDR3 plus reference TRBV11-2 and TRBJ2-7, the full variable domain is EAGVAQSPRYKIIEKRQSVAFWCNPISGHATLYWYQQILGQGPKLLIQFQNNGVVDDSQLPKDRFSAERLKGVDSTLKIQPAKLEDSAVYLCASKTLGGEQYFGPGTRLTVT.

The rearrangement links TRBV30 to TRBJ2-3; 7 positions match TRBD2. J gave up 1 base and V 1 base, and 5 bases lay outside the gene matches. The CDR3 has 15 amino acids. From germline, CDR1 is GTSNPN and CDR2 SVGIG (reference sequence). Here the CDR3 reads CAWSELGGGTDTQYF. CDR3 sequence (DNA): TGTGCCTGGAGTGAGCTGGGAGGGGGCACAGATACGCAGTATTTT.

This chain joins TRBV7-6 and TRBJ2-7; 7 bases map to TRBD1. This CDR3 contains 14 residues. The V segment lost 5 bases and the J segment 5 bases; nucleotides outside the gene matches: 9. Germline V CDR1 and CDR2: SGHVS, FNYEAQ. CDR3 nucleotide sequence: TGTGCCAGCAGCCAGCGGACAGGTAGCAACGAGCAGTACTTC. Its protein product is CASSQRTGSNEQYF.

V usage is TRBV29-1 and J usage is TRBJ2-1; 9 positions agree with TRBD2. Germline V gives CDR1 SQVTM, CDR2 ANQGSEA. This CDR3 has 16 residues. V was pared by 0 bases and J by 4 bases, with 7 bases of the junction left unmatched. The DNA for the CDR3 is TGCAGCGTTGAAGATCCTAGCGGGGTTACGTACAATGAGCAGTTCTTC. Translation: CSVEDPSGVTYNEQFF.